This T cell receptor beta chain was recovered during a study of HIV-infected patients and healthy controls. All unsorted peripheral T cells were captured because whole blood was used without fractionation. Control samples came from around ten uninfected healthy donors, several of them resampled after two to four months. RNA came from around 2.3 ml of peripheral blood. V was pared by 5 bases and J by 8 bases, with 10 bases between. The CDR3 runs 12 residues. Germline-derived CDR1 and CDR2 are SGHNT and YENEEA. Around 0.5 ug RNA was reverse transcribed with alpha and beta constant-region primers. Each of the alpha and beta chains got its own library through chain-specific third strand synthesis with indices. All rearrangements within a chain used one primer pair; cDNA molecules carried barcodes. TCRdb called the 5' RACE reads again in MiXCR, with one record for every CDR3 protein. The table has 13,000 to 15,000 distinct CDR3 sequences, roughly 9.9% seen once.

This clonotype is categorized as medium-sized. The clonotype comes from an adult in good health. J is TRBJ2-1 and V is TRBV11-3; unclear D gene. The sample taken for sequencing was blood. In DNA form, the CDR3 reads TGTGCCAGCAGCCTCGCCGGGCATGAGCAGTTCTTC. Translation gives CASSLAGHEQFF.